A single sample is the source of the 19 T cell receptor beta chains below, sequenced in a study of OX40 agonist ivuxolimab in advanced cancers. Using immunoSEQ multiplex PCR, the repertoire was profiled, and TCRdb retains in-frame clones only, with some absent. The profile shows some 52,000 clones, 65% to 85% of them singletons. The sample was CD4+ or CD8+ T cells sorted from blood, taken in a trial of the OX40 agonist ivuxolimab. These receptors all come from an adult with an advanced solid tumor such as melanoma, head and neck, liver or kidney cancer.

The chain joins TRBV7-8 to TRBJ1-4; D not resolved. The CDR3 consists of 9 residues. Deletions cut 5 bases from V and 10 bases from J, with 2 bases between. Germline V CDR1 and CDR2: SGHVS, FQNEAQ. The CDR3: CASSRKLFF. CDR3 DNA: TGTGCCAGCAGCCGAAAACTGTTTTTT. The full variable domain, completed using reference TRBV7-8 and TRBJ1-4, is GAGVSQSPRYKVAKRGQDVALRCDPISGHVSLFWYQQALGQGPEFLTYFQNEAQLDKSGLPSDRFFAERPEGSVSTLKIQRTQQEDSAVYLCASSRKLFFGSGTQLSVL.

This sequence joins TRBV10-3 and TRBJ2-5; D gene ambiguous. The V gene's germline CDR1 is ENHRY and CDR2 SYGVKD. The CDR3 sequence is 11 residues long. V dropped 2 bases and J dropped 5 bases, with 3 bases sitting between them. CDR3 coding DNA: TGTGCCATCAGTGAGAGGGAGACCCAGTACTTC. This gives the protein CAISERETQYF.

This chain links TRBV2 with TRBJ2-3, with D possibly being TRBD1 or TRBD2 (5 bases each). Germline V gives CDR1 SNHLY, CDR2 FYNNEI. V was shortened by 4 bases and J by 0 bases, with 5 bases between the two germline ends. This CDR3 is 13 amino acids long. CDR3 loop: CASSGGSTDTQYF. Written as DNA, the CDR3 is TGTGCCAGCAGTGGGGGGAGCACAGATACGCAGTATTTT.

This rearrangement joins TRBV10-3 to TRBJ1-2; weak D call: TRBD1 (5 bases). Germline V CDR1 and CDR2: ENHRY, SYGVKD. V lost 9 bases and J lost 7, with 12 bases in between. The CDR3 extends over 11 amino acids. CDR3 coding DNA: TGTGCCATTAGGGACCTTCTTGGCTACACCTTC. As protein: CAIRDLLGYTF.

J is TRBJ2-7 and V is TRBV5-6; a weak D match, TRBD1 (6 bases). In germline, CDR1 is SGHDT, CDR2 YYEEEE. This CDR3 has 15 amino acids. The V gene lost 0 bases and the J gene lost 4 bases, with 14 bases spanning the gap. This CDR3 reads CASSLGQEPTYEQYF. The DNA of the CDR3 is TGTGCCAGCAGCTTGGGACAGGAGCCTACTTACGAGCAGTACTTC.

CDR3 protein: CASSLVGQGETQYF. DNA for the CDR3: TGCGCCAGCAGCTTGGTGGGGCAGGGAGAGACCCAGTACTTC. The chain couples TRBV5-1 to TRBJ2-5; the D gene is possibly TRBD1 (5 bases). Trimming took 0 bases from V and 4 from J, leaving 10 bases between them. Per germline, CDR1 SGHRS and CDR2 YFSETQ. The CDR3 contains 14 residues. The variable domain in full, with the rest retrieved from reference TRBV5-1 and TRBJ2-5, is KAGVTQTPRYLIKTRGQQVTLSCSPISGHRSVSWYQQTPGQGLQFLFEYFSETQRNKGNFPGRFSGRQFSNSRSEMNVSTLELGDSALYLCASSLVGQGETQYFGPGTRLLVL.

This chain uses TRBV7-9 with TRBJ2-5; D may correspond to TRBD1 or TRBD2 (5 bases each). Trimming stripped 3 bases from V and 1 base from J, with 12 bases between. The CDR3 loop spans 15 amino acids. CDR1 is SEHNR, CDR2 FQNEAQ, per germline (reference sequence). CDR3 in amino acids: CASSFDGTVQETQYF. As DNA, the CDR3 is TGTGCCAGCAGCTTCGATGGGACGGTCCAAGAGACCCAGTACTTC.

CDR3 residues: CASSPGGGTEAFF. The CDR3 DNA follows: TGTGCCAGCAGCCCCGGGGGAGGGACTGAAGCTTTCTTT. This rearrangement joins TRBV11-3 to TRBJ1-1, with a weak D call TRBD1 (5 bases). V was cut by 5 bases and J by 5 bases, with 12 bases left in between. Germline V lookup: CDR1 SGHNT, CDR2 YENEEA. This CDR3 comprises 13 residues. Filled out from reference TRBV11-3 and TRBJ1-1, the complete variable domain reads EAGVVQSPRYKIIEKKQPVAFWCNPISGHNTLYWYLQNLGQGPELLIRYENEEAVDDSQLPKDRFSAERLKGVDSTLKIQPAELGDSAVYLCASSPGGGTEAFFGQGTRLTVV.

This chain connects TRBV11-2 to TRBJ2-3, with a weak D call TRBD1 (6 bases). The CDR3 runs 17 residues. The V and J ends lost 1 base and 6 bases respectively, with 20 bases between them. The V gene's germline CDR1 is SGHAT and CDR2 FQNNGV. This chain's CDR3 is CASSLVDWTVPSDTQYF. The CDR3 DNA follows: TGTGCCAGCAGCTTAGTAGATTGGACAGTCCCGTCGGATACGCAGTATTTT.

A single count supports this clone. V and J are TRBV5-8 and TRBJ2-1; the D call may be TRBD1 or TRBD2 (6 bases each). The CDR3 runs 15 residues. Germline lookup yields CDR1 SGHTS and CDR2 YDEGEE. Trimming took off 4 bases at V and 8 bases at J, with 19 bases between the two ends. This CDR3 reads CASSRGSGAYDEQFF. The CDR3 DNA reads as TGTGCCAGCAGCCGCGGTTCGGGGGCTTATGATGAGCAGTTCTTC.

The V gene is TRBV7-2, the J gene TRBJ1-1; unclear D gene. V shed 3 bases and J shed 4 bases, with 9 bases lying between them. This CDR3 has 13 amino acids. Looked up from germline, CDR1 is SGHTA and CDR2 is FQGNSA. The CDR3 DNA is TGTGCCAGCAGCTTCGGTCGTAGCACTGAAGCTTTCTTT. Residues: CASSFGRSTEAFF.

This sequence joins TRBV6-1 and TRBJ1-3; tentative D call: TRBD1 (5 bases). Between the trimmed V and J ends, which lost 0 bases and 0 bases, there was a span of 9 bases. Germline CDR1 is MNHNS and CDR2 is SASEGT. The CDR3 is 16 amino acids. CDR3 protein: CASSEAMGGSGNTIYF. CDR3 bases: TGTGCCAGCAGTGAAGCAATGGGGGGCTCTGGAAACACCATATATTTT.

The CDR3 protein is CASTETLNTEAFF. In DNA form, the CDR3 reads TGTGCCAGCACCGAGACATTGAACACTGAAGCTTTCTTT. V gene TRBV6-5 combines with J gene TRBJ1-1; no clear D. This CDR3 has 13 amino acids. V was trimmed by 7 bases and J by 0 bases, leaving 9 bases between them. CDR1 MNHEY and CDR2 SVGAGI come from the germline V gene.

By share of the sample, this clone is medium-sized. The chain combines TRBV6-1 with TRBJ2-7; 10 bases match TRBD1. The CDR3 sequence is 14 residues long. The ends lost 5 bases at V and 7 bases at J; junction bases unmatched: 8. CDR1 is MNHNS, CDR2 SASEGT, per germline. The CDR3 DNA is TGTGCCAGCAGTCCTCGACAGGGGGCGCGTGAGCAGTACGTC. Protein sequence: CASSPRQGAREQYV.

The rearrangement links TRBV6-1 to TRBJ1-3; D remains ambiguous. The germline V gene has CDR1 MNHNS and CDR2 SASEGT. Trimming cost V 5 bases and J 0 bases, with 2 bases left between them. The CDR3 spans 12 residues. CDR3 residues: CASSPSGNTIYF. The CDR3, as DNA: TGTGCCAGCAGTCCCTCTGGAAACACCATATATTTT.

The chain has TRBV18 and TRBJ1-1; weak D call: TRBD1 (6 bases). V was clipped by 0 bases and J by 4 bases, with 15 bases between them. Germline assignment: CDR1 KGHSH and CDR2 LQKENI. CDR3 length: 16 residues. The CDR3 protein is CASSPPVGASGTEAFF. The CDR3 region has the DNA TGTGCCAGCTCACCACCGGTGGGGGCGTCTGGCACTGAAGCTTTCTTT.

This clone is termed medium-sized (0.01 to 0.1%). The chain links TRBV19 to TRBJ1-6, with TRBD1 identical over 8 bases. Trimming cost V 6 bases and J 6 bases; bases outside gene matches: 10. There are 16 residues in the CDR3. CDR1 LNHDA and CDR2 SQIVND come from the germline V gene (reference sequence). The CDR3 region is CASRETGVTGNSPLHF. Here the CDR3 DNA reads TGTGCCAGTAGGGAGACAGGGGTCACGGGTAATTCACCCCTCCACTTT. Full variable domain (outside the CDR3, taken from reference TRBV19 and TRBJ1-6): DGGITQSPKYLFRKEGQNVTLSCEQNLNHDAMYWYRQDPGQGLRLIYYSQIVNDFQKGDIAEGYSVSREKKESFPLTVTSAQKNPTAFYLCASRETGVTGNSPLHFGNGTRLTVT.

The chain carries TRBV6-1 and TRBJ1-5; D not certain. CDR3 length: 15 amino acids. CDR1 and CDR2 (germline): MNHNS, SASEGT. V lost 9 bases, J lost 2 bases, and 17 bases lay in between. The CDR3 loop is CASCPTVGGNQPQHF. CDR3 bases: TGTGCCAGTTGCCCTACCGTCGGGGGCAATCAGCCCCAGCATTTT.

The gene calls are TRBV28 and TRBJ1-5; 7 nucleotides match TRBD1. Trimming at V came to 8 bases and at J to 1 base, leaving 8 bases not matched to a gene. This CDR3 region has 15 residues. Germline V lookup: CDR1 MDHEN, CDR2 SYDVKM. In nucleotides, the CDR3 is TGTGCCAGCGGCCCCCCGGGACAGAGCAATCAGCCCCAGCATTTT. This gives the protein CASGPPGQSNQPQHF.